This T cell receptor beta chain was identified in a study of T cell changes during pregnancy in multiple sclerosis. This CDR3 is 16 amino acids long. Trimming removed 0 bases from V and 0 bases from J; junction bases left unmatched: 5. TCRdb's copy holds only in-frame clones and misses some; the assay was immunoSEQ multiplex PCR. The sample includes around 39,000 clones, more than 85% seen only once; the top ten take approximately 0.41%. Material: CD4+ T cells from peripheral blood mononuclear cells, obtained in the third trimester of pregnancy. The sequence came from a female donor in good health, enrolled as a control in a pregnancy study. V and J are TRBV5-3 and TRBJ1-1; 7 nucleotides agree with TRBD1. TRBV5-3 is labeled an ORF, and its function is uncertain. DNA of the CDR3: TGTGCCAGAAGCTTGGTATTCGGACAGGTGAACACTGAAGCTTTCTTT. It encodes CARSLVFGQVNTEAFF.